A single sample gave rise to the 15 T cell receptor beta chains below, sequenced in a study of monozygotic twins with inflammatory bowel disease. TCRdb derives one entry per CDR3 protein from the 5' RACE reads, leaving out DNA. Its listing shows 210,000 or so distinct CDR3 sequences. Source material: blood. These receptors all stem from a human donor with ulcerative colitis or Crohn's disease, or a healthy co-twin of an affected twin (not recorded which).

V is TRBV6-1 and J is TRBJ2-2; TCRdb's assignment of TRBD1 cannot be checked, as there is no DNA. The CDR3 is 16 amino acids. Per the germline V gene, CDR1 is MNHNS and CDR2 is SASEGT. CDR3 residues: CASRRSGGTWAGELFF.

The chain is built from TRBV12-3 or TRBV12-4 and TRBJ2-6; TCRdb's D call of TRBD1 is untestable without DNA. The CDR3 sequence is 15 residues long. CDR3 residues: CASSLRGSGANVLTF.

The CDR3 loop is CASSLWTGDIAEQYF. This rearrangement joins TRBV5-1 to TRBJ2-7; TCRdb's assignment of TRBD1 cannot be checked, as there is no DNA. CDR1 and CDR2 (germline): SGHRS, YFSETQ. The CDR3 is 15 amino acids.

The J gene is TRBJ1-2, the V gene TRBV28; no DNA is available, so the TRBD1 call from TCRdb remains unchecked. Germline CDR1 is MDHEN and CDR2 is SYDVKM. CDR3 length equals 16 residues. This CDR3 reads CASSPLAPGRDYGYTF.

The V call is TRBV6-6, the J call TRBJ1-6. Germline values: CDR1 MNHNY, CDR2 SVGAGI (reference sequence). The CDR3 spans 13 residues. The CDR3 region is CAGSTSYNSPLHF.

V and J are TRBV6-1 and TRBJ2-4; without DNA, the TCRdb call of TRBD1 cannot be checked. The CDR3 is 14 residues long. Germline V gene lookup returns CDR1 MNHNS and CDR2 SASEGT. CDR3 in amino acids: CASSPWTGSNMQYF.

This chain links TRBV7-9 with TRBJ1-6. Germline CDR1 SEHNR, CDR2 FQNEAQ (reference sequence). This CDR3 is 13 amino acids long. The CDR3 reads CASRVSPESPLHF.

The CDR3 sequence is CASRPWGELGETQYF. The chain is built from TRBV5-6 and TRBJ2-5; the TRBD2 assignment by TCRdb is unverifiable without DNA. Germline values: CDR1 SGHDT, CDR2 YYEEEE. This CDR3 has 15 amino acids.

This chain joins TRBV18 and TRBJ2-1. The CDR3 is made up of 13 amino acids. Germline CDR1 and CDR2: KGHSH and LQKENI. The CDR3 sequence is CASSPPKGNEQFF.

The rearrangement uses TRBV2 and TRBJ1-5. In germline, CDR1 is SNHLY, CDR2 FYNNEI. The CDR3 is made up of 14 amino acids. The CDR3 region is CASRIERVGQPQHF.

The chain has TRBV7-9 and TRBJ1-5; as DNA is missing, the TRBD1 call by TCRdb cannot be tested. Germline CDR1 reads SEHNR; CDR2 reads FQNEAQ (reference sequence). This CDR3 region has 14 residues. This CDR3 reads CASSGVGDRQPQHF.

CDR3 region: CSARDGSTGEQYF. The chain is built from TRBV20-1 and TRBJ2-7. The CDR3 is 13 amino acids. Per the germline V gene, CDR1 is DFQATT and CDR2 is SNEGSKA (reference sequence).

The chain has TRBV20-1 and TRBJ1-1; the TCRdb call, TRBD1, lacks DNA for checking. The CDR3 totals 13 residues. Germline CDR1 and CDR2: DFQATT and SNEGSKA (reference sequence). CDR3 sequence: CSARWGGSTEAFF.

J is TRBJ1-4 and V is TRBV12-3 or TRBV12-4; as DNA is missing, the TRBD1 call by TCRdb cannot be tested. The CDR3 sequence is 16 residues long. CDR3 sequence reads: CASSLGGQGEDEKLFF.

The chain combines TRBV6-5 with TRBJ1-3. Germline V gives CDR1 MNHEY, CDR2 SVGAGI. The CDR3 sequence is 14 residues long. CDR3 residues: CASSYDTSGNTIYF.